This record concerns one T cell receptor (beta chain) sequence. The record originates from a study of blood T cell repertoires in COVID-19. Study-level background: PBMCs, B-cell-depleted T cells, or T cells were the source of the cDNA or gDNA that made up the material.

Trimming removed 3 bases from V and 4 bases from J, with 12 bases in between. Germline-derived CDR1 and CDR2 are GTSNPN and SVGIG (reference sequence). This CDR3 region has 13 residues. How the authors handled the data: Scientists estimated how many nucleated cells there were by amplifying reference gene primers. Measured with immunoSEQ multiplex PCR; TCRdb has only the in-frame clones, and not every one. V and J calls and clone size come straight from that table; D and trimming were deduced from the DNA. This sample has 70,000 to 80,000 clones, with approximately 90% found just once. This TCR came from a woman in her sixties with active COVID-19. The sequenced sample consisted of peripheral blood. The V and J genes are TRBV30 and TRBJ1-1; the D gene is possibly TRBD1 (5 bases). CDR3 in DNA: TGTGCCTGGAGGGGGGACTTAGGCACTGAAGCTTTCTTT. Amino acids: CAWRGDLGTEAFF.